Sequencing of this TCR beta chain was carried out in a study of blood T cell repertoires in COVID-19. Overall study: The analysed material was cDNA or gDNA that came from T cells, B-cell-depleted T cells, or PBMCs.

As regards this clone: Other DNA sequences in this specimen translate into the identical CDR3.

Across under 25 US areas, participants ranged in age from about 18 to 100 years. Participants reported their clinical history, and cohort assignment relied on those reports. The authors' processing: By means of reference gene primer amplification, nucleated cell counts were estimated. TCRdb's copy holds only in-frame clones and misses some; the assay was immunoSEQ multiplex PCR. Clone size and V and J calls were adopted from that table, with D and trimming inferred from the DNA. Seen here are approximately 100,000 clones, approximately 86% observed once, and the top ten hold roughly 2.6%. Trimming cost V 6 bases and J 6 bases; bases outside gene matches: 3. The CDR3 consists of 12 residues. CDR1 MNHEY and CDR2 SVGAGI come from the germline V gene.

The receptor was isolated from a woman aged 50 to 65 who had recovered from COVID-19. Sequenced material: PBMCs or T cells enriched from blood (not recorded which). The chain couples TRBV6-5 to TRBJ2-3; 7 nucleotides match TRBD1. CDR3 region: CASSLTGDTQYF. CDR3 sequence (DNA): TGTGCCAGCAGCCTGACAGGGGATACGCAGTATTTT.